A selection of T cell receptor beta chains follows, all from one sample in a study of T cells expressing NK-cell markers. For each CDR3 protein, TCRdb gives one entry from its re-call of the 5' RACE reads, without DNA. The sample includes about 140,000 distinct CDR3 sequences. The material sequenced was blood T cells: a sorted CD56 or NKG2C T cell subset, CD4+ or CD8+ T cells, or bulk PBMC T cells (not recorded which). These receptors originate from a man aged 18 to 30 in good health. CDR3s include the opening cysteine and the closing phenylalanine or tryptophan.

V gene	J gene	CDR3 protein
TRBV20-1	TRBJ1-5	CSAEGAGGDQPQHF
TRBV18	TRBJ2-1	CASSFNPSGRGAYNEQFF
TRBV5-1	TRBJ2-3	CASSLGQSTDTQYF
TRBV7-9	TRBJ2-7	CASSLGWPGGSYEQYF
TRBV27	TRBJ2-1	CASSSMTGSSYNEQFF
TRBV30	TRBJ2-3	CAWSVDAGVTDTQYF
TRBV20-1	TRBJ2-1	CSAREEGGTNEQFF
TRBV24-1	TRBJ2-7	CATSDPTSGEAYEQYF
TRBV20-1	TRBJ2-2	CSARDRARGNTGELFF
TRBV7-9	TRBJ2-2	CASSRLTGELFF
TRBV27	TRBJ2-7	CASSLKKSRDSYEQYF
TRBV20-1	TRBJ2-5	CSARDHKGQGNNPETQYF
TRBV6-5	TRBJ1-6	CASSYSNGVVFNSPLHF
TRBV12-3/TRBV12-4	TRBJ2-3	CASSPMGKVRNTQYF
TRBV9	TRBJ2-7	CASSPAGPSYEQYF
TRBV19	TRBJ2-1	CASTGRSPHAYNEQFF
TRBV12-3/TRBV12-4	TRBJ2-5	CASRETGTQYF
TRBV5-1	TRBJ2-1	CASSYGVGQGYNEQFF
TRBV20-1	TRBJ2-1	CSARASGRDEQFF
TRBV4-2	TRBJ1-6	CASSQEGQLGPLHF
TRBV6-5	TRBJ2-3	CASSYSRDTQYF